The rows below give T cell receptor beta chains drawn from one sample of a study of cytomegalovirus exposure and HLA in healthy donors. The assay was immunoSEQ multiplex PCR, and TCRdb's table has in-frame clones only and misses some. The sample lists about 130,000 clones, under 90% seen once, with about 3.7% in the top ten. The specimen sequenced was PBMCs. These receptors came from a man aged 25-40 years in good health and CMV-seronegative. Each CDR3 is given with its conserved first and last residue. D genes are given only for firm matches. Not every row has a clone size; where given, it reads once, few, many or a size class.

TRBJ2-7 | . | TRBV7-9 | . | TGTGCCAGCAGCCCACCCGCCTACTACGAGCAGTACTTC | CASSPPAYYEQYF
TRBJ2-5 | . | TRBV28 | . | TGTGCCAGCAGTACCGCTCAGGGAATGGTGGCGGTGACCCAGTACTTC | CASSTAQGMVAVTQYF
TRBJ2-6 | . | TRBV19 | . | TGTGCCAGCAGTCCGGAGAGCTCTGGGGCCAACGTCCTGACTTTC | CASSPESSGANVLTF
TRBJ2-5 | . | TRBV5-6 | TRBD2 | TGTGCCAGCAGCCGTCCCTTCCCTCGACTAGCGGGGGCGGAGACCCAGTACTTC | CASSRPFPRLAGAETQYF
TRBJ2-3 | . | TRBV9 | . | TGTGCCAGCAGCGTAGTAGGGGGTACGGGCACAGATACGCAGTATTTT | CASSVVGGTGTDTQYF
TRBJ2-3 | once | TRBV11-3 | TRBD2 | TGTGCCAGCAGCTTAGATTCGGGGCGGGGGGACACAGATACGCAGTATTTT | CASSLDSGRGDTDTQYF
TRBJ1-5 | . | TRBV19 | . | TGTGCCAGTAGTATAGGCAGGAGCAATCAGCCCCAGCATTTT | CASSIGRSNQPQHF
TRBJ2-1 | . | TRBV2 | TRBD1 | TGTGCCAGCAGTGAAGTTACCGGGACAGGGTACCACAATGAGCAGTTCTTC | CASSEVTGTGYHNEQFF
TRBJ1-2 | . | TRBV7-8 | . | TGTGCCAGCAGCTTAGCGCCAGGGTCGGACTATGGCTACACCTTC | CASSLAPGSDYGYTF
TRBJ1-1 | . | TRBV2 | TRBD1 | TGTGCCAGCAGCCGGGGACAGCTTGAAGCTTTCTTT | CASSRGQLEAFF
TRBJ1-2 | . | TRBV6-5 | TRBD1 | TGTGCCAGCAAGACGACCGGGACAGGGAGCTCTGGCTACACCTTC | CASKTTGTGSSGYTF
TRBJ1-5 | . | TRBV5-5 | . | TGTGCCAGCAGCTTGAGCGGCGCCGCTTTTCAGCCCCAGCATTTT | CASSLSGAAFQPQHF
TRBJ1-6 | . | TRBV5-1 | . | TGCGCCAGCAGCTTGGCTGGGGCGCGATATAATTCACCCCTCCACTTT | CASSLAGARYNSPLHF
TRBJ1-2 | once | TRBV5-1 | . | TGCGCCAGCAGCTTGGTGGACGGGAGAGCTAACTATGGCTACACCTTC | CASSLVDGRANYGYTF
TRBJ2-1 | . | TRBV2 | . | TGTGCCAGCAGTGATGAGGACAGTGACAATGAGCAGTTCTTC | CASSDEDSDNEQFF
TRBJ1-1 | . | TRBV5-4 | . | TGTGCCAGCAGCTTTGGACAATCGAACACTGAAGCTTTCTTT | CASSFGQSNTEAFF
TRBJ1-1 | . | TRBV4-1 | TRBD1 | TGCGCCAGCAGCCCTGCGGGGACAGTCAACACTGAAGCTTTCTTT | CASSPAGTVNTEAFF
TRBJ1-2 | once | TRBV6-6 | . | TGTGCCAGCAGTTACGACGGGGGGCTCTATGGCTACACCTTC | CASSYDGGLYGYTF
TRBJ1-2 | once | TRBV28 | . | TGTGCCAGCAGTTCCTCCAGGCTTGGCTACACCTTC | CASSSSRLGYTF
TRBJ2-7 | . | TRBV27 | . | TGTGCCAGCAGTTTTCTGTCGAGGCAGGGAAGTAAAGTGCAGTACTTC | CASSFLSRQGSKVQYF
TRBJ1-4 | once | TRBV10-2 | . | TGCGCCAGCAGTACAGTCTTTAATGAAAAACTGTTTTTT | CASSTVFNEKLFF
TRBJ1-5 | . | TRBV4-1 | . | TGCGCCAGCAGCCAACCGGGGGGTAGCAATCAGCCCCAGCATTTT | CASSQPGGSNQPQHF
TRBJ2-5 | . | TRBV7-9 | . | TGTGCCAGCAGCTCATCACAGGATAAACAAGAGACCCAGTACTTC | CASSSSQDKQETQYF
TRBJ2-7 | . | TRBV5-1 | . | TGCGCCAGCAGCCAAACGGGACTCCTCTACGAGCAGTACTTC | CASSQTGLLYEQYF
TRBJ2-7 | . | TRBV13 | TRBD1 | TGTGCCAGCAGCTTCAGGGGGTTCCATACCTACGAGCAGTACTTC | CASSFRGFHTYEQYF
TRBJ2-1 | . | TRBV19 | . | TGTGCCAGTGCGGGGATCAACAATGAGCAGTTCTTC | CASAGINNEQFF
TRBJ2-2 | few | TRBV6-5 | TRBD1 | TGTGCCAGCAGTTGGGACAGAGCCTTCACCGGGGAGCTGTTTTTT | CASSWDRAFTGELFF
TRBJ2-1 | . | TRBV2 | . | TGTGCCAGCAGTCTAGGAGGGGGCAGTGAGCAGTTCTTC | CASSLGGGSEQFF
TRBJ2-7 | . | TRBV7-7 | . | TGTGCTAGCAGCTTAGACACCTCGCGGGAGCAGTACTTC | CASSLDTSREQYF